This note documents a single T cell receptor (beta chain) sequence. A junction end diverges from the germline sequence, so it may reflect a read error. The authors isolated at least 7 million PBMCs per sample. The germline gives CDR1 SQVTM, CDR2 ANQGSEA. The CDR3 has 13 residues. This sample stems from a study of blood T cells in healthy people across ages. Across the study: For every two T cells, template switching captured about one barcoded beta molecule.

A second PCR of 7 to 11 cycles used a sample-barcoded 5' primer and a J-beta primer mix. Each cDNA was tagged by a template-switch adaptor containing 12 random nucleotides. One entry per CDR3 protein results from TCRdb running MiXCR on the 5' RACE reads. The sample has around 1,700,000 distinct CDR3 sequences, 28% seen once; the top ten hold 7.7%. The clonotype was recovered from a woman aged 25 to 39 in good health. What was sequenced was blood. This chain uses TRBV29-1 with TRBJ2-2, with unresolved D. The CDR3 here is CGVVRTNTGELFF. The CDR3 region has the DNA TGCGGCGTTGTTAGGACGAACACCGGGGAGCTGTTTTTT.